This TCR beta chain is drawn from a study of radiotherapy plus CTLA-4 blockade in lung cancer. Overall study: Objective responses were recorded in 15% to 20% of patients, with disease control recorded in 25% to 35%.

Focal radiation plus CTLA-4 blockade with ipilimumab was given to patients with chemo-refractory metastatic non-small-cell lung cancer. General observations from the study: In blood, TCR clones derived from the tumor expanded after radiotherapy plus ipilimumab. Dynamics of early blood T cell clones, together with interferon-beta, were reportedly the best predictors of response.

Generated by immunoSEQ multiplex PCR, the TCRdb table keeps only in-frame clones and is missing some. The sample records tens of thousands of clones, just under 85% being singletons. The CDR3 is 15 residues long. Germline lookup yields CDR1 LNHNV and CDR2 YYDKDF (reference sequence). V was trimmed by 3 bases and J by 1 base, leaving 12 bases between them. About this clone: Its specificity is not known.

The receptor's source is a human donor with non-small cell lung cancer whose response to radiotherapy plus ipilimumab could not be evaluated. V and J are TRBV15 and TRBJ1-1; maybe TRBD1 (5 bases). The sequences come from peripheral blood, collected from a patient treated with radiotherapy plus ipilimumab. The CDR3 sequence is CATSSLGQTNTEAFF. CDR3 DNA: TGTGCCACCAGCAGTTTAGGACAAACGAACACTGAAGCTTTCTTT.